The entry below describes one T cell receptor (beta chain). Antigen: not known. The record originates from a study of cytotoxic CD8 clonotypes in ibrutinib-treated CLL. This CDR3 contains 16 residues. Germline V lookup: CDR1 MNHEY, CDR2 SVGAGI. Trimming took off 3 bases at V and 0 bases at J, with 12 bases between the two ends. Study results and limitations: Treatment left the uncommon public clonotypes either contracted or stable in frequency.

The data were produced by immunoSEQ multiplex PCR, yet TCRdb's version contains in-frame clones alone and is incomplete. The sample lists 150,000 to 200,000 clones, about 88% seen once, with 3% to 3.5% in the top ten. The sample in question was PBMCs, obtained at disease progression, from a patient treated with ibrutinib. The clonotype originates from a human donor with chronic lymphocytic leukemia. The chain links TRBV6-5 to TRBJ2-4; D is ambiguous. The CDR3 DNA sequence: TGTGCCAGCAGTTATCTCGCCACGGGAGCCAAAAACATTCAGTACTTC. This translates into CASSYLATGAKNIQYF.